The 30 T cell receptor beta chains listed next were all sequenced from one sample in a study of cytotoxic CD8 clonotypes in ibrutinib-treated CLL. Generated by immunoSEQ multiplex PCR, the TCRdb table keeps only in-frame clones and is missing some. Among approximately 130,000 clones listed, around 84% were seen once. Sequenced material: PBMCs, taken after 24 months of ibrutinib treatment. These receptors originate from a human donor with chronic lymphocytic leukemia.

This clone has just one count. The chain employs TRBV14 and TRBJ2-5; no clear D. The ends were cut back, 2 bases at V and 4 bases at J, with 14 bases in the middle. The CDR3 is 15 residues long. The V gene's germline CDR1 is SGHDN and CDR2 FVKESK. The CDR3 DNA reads TGTGCCAGCAGCCAACGCCTTGGGGTGGGAGAGACCCAGTACTTC. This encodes CASSQRLGVGETQYF.

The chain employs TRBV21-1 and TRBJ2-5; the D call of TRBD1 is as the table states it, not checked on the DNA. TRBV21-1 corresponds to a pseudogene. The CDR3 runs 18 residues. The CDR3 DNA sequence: TGTGCCAGCAGCAAAGCCTTCTGGACAGGGCCCTTCAAAGAGACCCAGTACTTC. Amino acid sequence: CASSKAFWTGPFKETQYF.

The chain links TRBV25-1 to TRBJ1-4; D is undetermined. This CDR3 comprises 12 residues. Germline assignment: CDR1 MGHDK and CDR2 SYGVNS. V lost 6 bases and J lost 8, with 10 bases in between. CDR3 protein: CASRLLGEKLFF. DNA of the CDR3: TGTGCCAGCAGATTATTGGGGGAAAAACTGTTTTTT.

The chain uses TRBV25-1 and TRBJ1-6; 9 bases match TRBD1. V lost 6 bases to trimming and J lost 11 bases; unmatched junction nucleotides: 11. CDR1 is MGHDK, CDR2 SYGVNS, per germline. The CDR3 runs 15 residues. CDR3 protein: CASRNSGQGRTPLHF. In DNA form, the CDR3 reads TGTGCCAGCAGGAACTCGGGACAGGGTAGGACACCCCTCCACTTT.

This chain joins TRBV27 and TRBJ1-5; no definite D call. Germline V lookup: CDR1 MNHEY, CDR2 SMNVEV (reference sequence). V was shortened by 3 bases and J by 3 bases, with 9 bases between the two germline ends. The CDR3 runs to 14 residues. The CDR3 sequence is CASSFRSANQPQHF. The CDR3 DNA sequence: TGTGCCAGCAGTTTTAGGTCGGCCAATCAGCCCCAGCATTTT.

CDR3 loop: CASSPGQGTNTEAFF. DNA of the CDR3: TGTGCCAGTAGTCCCGGACAGGGAACGAACACTGAAGCTTTCTTT. The chain employs TRBV19 and TRBJ1-1, with 8 positions matching TRBD1. Germline assignment: CDR1 LNHDA and CDR2 SQIVND (reference sequence). This CDR3 region has 15 residues. Trimming removed 5 bases from V and 1 base from J; junction bases left unmatched: 6.

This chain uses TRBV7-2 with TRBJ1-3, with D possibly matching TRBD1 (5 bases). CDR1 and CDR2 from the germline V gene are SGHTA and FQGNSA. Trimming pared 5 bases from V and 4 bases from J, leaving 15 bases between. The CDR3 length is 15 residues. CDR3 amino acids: CASSPPDRAGNTIYF. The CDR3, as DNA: TGTGCCAGCAGCCCCCCCGACAGAGCCGGAAACACCATATATTTT.

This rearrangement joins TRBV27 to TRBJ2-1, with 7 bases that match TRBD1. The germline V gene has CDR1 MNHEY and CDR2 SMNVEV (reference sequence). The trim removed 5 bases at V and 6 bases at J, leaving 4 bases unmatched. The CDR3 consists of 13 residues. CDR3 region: CASSADRVNEQFF. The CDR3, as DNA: TGTGCCAGCAGTGCAGACAGGGTCAATGAGCAGTTCTTC.

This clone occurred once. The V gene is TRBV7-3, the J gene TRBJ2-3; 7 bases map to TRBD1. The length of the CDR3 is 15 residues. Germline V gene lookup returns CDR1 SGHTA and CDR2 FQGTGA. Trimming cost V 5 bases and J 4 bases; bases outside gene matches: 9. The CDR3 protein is CASSPTGRGADTQYF. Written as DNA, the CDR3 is TGTGCCAGCAGCCCGACAGGGCGCGGCGCAGATACGCAGTATTTT.

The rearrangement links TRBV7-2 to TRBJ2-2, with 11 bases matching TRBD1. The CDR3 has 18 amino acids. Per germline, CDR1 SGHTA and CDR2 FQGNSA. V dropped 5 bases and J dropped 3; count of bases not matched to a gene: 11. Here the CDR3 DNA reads TGTGCCAGCAGCATAACCGGGACAGGGGGGTCATACACCGGGGAGCTGTTTTTT. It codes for CASSITGTGGSYTGELFF.

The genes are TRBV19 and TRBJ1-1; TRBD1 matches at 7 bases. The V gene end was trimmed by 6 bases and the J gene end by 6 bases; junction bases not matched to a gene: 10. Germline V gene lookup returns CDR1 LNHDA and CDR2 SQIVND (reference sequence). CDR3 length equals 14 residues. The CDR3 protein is CASSLTGQASEAFF. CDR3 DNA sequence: TGTGCCAGTAGCCTGACAGGGCAAGCTTCTGAAGCTTTCTTT.

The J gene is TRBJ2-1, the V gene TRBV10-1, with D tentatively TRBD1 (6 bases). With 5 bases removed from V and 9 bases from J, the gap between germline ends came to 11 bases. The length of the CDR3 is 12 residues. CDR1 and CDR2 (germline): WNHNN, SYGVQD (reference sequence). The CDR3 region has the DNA TGCGCCAGCAGTCAAGGGACATTTGAGCAGTTCTTC. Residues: CASSQGTFEQFF.

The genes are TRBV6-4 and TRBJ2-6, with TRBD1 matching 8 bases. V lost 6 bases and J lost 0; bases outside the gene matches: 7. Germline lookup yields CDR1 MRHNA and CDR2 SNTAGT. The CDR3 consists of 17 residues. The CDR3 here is CASSDQGASSGANVLTF. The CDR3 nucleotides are TGTGCCAGCAGCGACCAGGGGGCGTCCTCTGGGGCCAACGTCCTGACTTTC.

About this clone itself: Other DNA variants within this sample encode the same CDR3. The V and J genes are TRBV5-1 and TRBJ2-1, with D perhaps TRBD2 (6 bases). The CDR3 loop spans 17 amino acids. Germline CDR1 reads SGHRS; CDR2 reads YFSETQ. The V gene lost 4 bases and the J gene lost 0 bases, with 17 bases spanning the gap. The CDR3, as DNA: TGCGCCAGCAGCCCCCGGTGGGGACTTGCCTCCTACAATGAGCAGTTCTTC. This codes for CASSPRWGLASYNEQFF. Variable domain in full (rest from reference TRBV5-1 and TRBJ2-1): KAGVTQTPRYLIKTRGQQVTLSCSPISGHRSVSWYQQTPGQGLQFLFEYFSETQRNKGNFPGRFSGRQFSNSRSEMNVSTLELGDSALYLCASSPRWGLASYNEQFFGPGTRLTVL.

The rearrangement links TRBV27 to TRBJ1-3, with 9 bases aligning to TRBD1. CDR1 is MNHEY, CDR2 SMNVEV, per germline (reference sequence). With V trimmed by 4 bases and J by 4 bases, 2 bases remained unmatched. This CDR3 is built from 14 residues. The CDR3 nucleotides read TGTGCCAGCAGTTCCGGGACAGGGGGAAACACCATATATTTT. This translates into CASSSGTGGNTIYF.

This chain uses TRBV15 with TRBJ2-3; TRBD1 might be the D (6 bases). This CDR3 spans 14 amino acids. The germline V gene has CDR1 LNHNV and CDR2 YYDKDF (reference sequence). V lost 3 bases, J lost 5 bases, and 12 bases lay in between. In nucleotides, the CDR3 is TGTGCCACCAGCAGGGACAGATCCCAAGATACGCAGTATTTT. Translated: CATSRDRSQDTQYF.

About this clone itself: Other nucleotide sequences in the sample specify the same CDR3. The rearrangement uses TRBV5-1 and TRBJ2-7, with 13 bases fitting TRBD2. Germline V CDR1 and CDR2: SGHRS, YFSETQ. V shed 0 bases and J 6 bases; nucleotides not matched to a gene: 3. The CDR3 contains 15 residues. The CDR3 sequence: CASSLDTSGGGEQYF. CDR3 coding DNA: TGCGCCAGCAGCTTGGATACTAGCGGGGGGGGCGAGCAGTACTTC.

The CDR3: CASSFRGGSSYEQYF. In DNA, the CDR3 is TGTGCCAGCAGCTTTAGGGGCGGGAGCTCCTACGAGCAGTACTTC. This chain uses TRBV11-2 with TRBJ2-7, with 7 bases identical to TRBD2. The CDR3 has 15 amino acids. Germline CDR1 is SGHAT and CDR2 is FQNNGV. Losses at the gene ends were 3 bases for V and 0 bases for J; bases not matched to a gene: 5.

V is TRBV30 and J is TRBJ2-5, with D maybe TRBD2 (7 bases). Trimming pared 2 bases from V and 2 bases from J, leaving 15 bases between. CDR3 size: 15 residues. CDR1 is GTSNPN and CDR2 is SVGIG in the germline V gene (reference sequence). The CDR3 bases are TGTGCCTGGAGTATATGGGGAGGGGGGCAAGAGACCCAGTACTTC. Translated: CAWSIWGGGQETQYF.

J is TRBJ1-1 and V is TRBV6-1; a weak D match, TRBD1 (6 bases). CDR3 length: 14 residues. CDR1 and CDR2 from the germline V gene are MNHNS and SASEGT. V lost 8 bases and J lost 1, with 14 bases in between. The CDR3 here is CASLRGGANTEAFF. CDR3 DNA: TGTGCCAGCCTTAGGGGGGGGGCGAACACTGAAGCTTTCTTT.

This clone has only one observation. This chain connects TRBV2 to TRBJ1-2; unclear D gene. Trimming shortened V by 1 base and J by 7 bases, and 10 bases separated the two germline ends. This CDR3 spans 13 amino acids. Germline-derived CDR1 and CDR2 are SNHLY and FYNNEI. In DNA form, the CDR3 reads TGTGCCAGCAGTGAAGAGGTGGTCCCTGGCTACACCTTC. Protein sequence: CASSEEVVPGYTF.

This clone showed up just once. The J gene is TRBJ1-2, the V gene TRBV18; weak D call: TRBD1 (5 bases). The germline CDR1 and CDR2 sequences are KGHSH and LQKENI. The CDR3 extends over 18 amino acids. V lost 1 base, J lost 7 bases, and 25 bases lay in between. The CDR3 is CASSPLTSRTRGEGGYTF. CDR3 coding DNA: TGTGCCAGCTCACCACTGACCAGCAGAACAAGAGGGGAGGGTGGCTACACCTTC.

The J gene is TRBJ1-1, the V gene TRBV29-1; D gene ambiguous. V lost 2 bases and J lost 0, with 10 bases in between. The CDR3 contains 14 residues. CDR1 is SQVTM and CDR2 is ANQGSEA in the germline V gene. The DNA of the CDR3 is TGCAGCGTTGAATCAGGCGCTATGAACACTGAAGCTTTCTTT. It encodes CSVESGAMNTEAFF.

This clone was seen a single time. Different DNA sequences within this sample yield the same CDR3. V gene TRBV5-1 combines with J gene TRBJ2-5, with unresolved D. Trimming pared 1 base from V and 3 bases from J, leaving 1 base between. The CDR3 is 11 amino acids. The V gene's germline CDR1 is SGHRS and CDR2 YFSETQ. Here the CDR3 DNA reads TGCGCCAGCAGCTTGAAAGAGACCCAGTACTTC. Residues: CASSLKETQYF.

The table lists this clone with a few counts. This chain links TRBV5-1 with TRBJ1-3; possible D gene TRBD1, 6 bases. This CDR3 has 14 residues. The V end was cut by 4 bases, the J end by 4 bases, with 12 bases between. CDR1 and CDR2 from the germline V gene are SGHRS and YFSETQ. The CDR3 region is CASSAGQEGNTIYF. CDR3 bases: TGCGCCAGCAGCGCGGGACAAGAAGGAAACACCATATATTTT.

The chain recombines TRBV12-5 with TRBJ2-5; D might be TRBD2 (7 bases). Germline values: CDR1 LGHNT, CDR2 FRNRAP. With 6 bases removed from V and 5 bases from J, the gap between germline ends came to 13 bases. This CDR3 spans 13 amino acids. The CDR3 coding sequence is TGTGCTAGTGGGGGGGGGCCCATTGAGACCCAGTACTTC. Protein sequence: CASGGGPIETQYF.

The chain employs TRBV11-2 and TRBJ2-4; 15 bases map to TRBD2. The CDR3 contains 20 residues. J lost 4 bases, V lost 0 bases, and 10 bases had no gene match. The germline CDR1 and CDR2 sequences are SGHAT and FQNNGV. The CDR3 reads CASSLDGLAGGPLHKNIQYF. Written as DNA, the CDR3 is TGTGCCAGCAGCTTAGACGGACTAGCGGGGGGGCCCCTTCATAAAAACATTCAGTACTTC.

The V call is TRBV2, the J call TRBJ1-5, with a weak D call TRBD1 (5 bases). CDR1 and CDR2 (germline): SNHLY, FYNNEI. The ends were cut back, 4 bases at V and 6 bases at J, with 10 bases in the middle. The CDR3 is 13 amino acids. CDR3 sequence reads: CASSAGPSQPQHF. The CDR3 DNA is TGTGCCAGCAGTGCAGGGCCCAGTCAGCCCCAGCATTTT.

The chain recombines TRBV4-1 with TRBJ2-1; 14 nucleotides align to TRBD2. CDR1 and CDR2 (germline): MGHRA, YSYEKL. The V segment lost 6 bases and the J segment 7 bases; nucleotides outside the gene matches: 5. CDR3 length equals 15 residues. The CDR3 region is CASRAGLAGDNEQFF. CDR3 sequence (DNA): TGCGCCAGCAGGGCGGGACTAGCGGGGGATAATGAGCAGTTCTTC.

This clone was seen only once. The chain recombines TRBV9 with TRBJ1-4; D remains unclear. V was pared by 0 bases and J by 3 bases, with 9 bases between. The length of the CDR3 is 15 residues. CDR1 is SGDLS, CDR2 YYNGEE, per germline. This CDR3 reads CASSVVGVPNEKLFF. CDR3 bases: TGTGCCAGCAGCGTAGTTGGGGTACCTAATGAAAAACTGTTTTTT.